One and the same sample provided the 18 T cell receptor beta chains below, sequenced in a study of cytomegalovirus exposure and HLA in healthy donors. PCR involved 60 Vbeta and 13 Jbeta primers. TCRdb's table, derived via immunoSEQ multiplex PCR, lists solely in-frame clones and lacks some. The data show 130,000 or so clones, roughly 80% seen once. Sequencing was done on a sample of PBMCs. All receptors come from a man over 45 in good health and CMV-seronegative.

This clone appeared a few times. The rearrangement links TRBV27 to TRBJ1-1; no reliable D call. The CDR3 has 14 residues. V was cut by 4 bases and J by 1 base, with 10 bases left in between. CDR1 and CDR2 (germline): MNHEY, SMNVEV (reference sequence). Here the CDR3 reads CASSWSTKNTEAFF. The CDR3 DNA sequence: TGTGCCAGCAGTTGGAGTACTAAGAACACTGAAGCTTTCTTT.

A remark on this clone: Additional DNA sequences in this sample encode the identical CDR3. The chain couples TRBV19 to TRBJ2-7; TRBD1 matches 11 bases. The ends lost 3 bases at V and 1 base at J; junction bases unmatched: 2. Per the germline V gene, CDR1 is LNHDA and CDR2 is SQIVND (reference sequence). The CDR3 sequence is 15 residues long. CDR3 DNA: TGTGCCAGTAGTATCGGGACAGGGGGTTCCTACGAGCAGTACTTC. Its protein product is CASSIGTGGSYEQYF.

The chain combines TRBV5-6 with TRBJ2-3, with D maybe TRBD2 (7 bases). Trimming cost V 4 bases and J 6 bases, with 15 bases left between them. Germline assignment: CDR1 SGHDT and CDR2 YYEEEE. The CDR3 has 14 residues. Here the CDR3 DNA reads TGTGCCAGCAGCCCCTGGGGAGGGGGGGATACGCAGTATTTT. Translation gives CASSPWGGGDTQYF.

This rearrangement joins TRBV5-1 to TRBJ1-4; TRBD1 might be the D (6 bases). The V and J ends lost 3 bases and 5 bases respectively, with 8 bases between them. The CDR3 contains 13 residues. Germline V gives CDR1 SGHRS, CDR2 YFSETQ. The CDR3 nucleotides are TGCGCCAGCAGCTCCGGACAGAATGAAAAACTGTTTTTT. It yields the protein CASSSGQNEKLFF.

The genes are TRBV7-2 and TRBJ2-1; 7 positions agree with TRBD2. The germline V gene has CDR1 SGHTA and CDR2 FQGNSA. CDR3 size: 14 residues. With V trimmed by 1 base and J by 7 bases, 4 bases remained unmatched. This CDR3 reads CASSLGGGGNEQFF. In nucleotides, the CDR3 is TGTGCCAGCAGCTTAGGTGGGGGGGGAAATGAGCAGTTCTTC.

J is TRBJ2-7 and V is TRBV14; tentatively, D is TRBD1 (5 bases). Germline V gene lookup returns CDR1 SGHDN and CDR2 FVKESK. V was clipped by 4 bases and J by 5 bases, with 18 bases between them. This CDR3 comprises 15 residues. This CDR3 is CASSRNQGQVDEQYF. In DNA form, the CDR3 reads TGTGCCAGCAGCCGAAACCAGGGCCAGGTTGACGAGCAGTACTTC. Filled out from reference TRBV14 and TRBJ2-7, the complete variable domain reads EAGVTQFPSHSVIEKGQTVTLRCDPISGHDNLYWYRRVMGKEIKFLLHFVKESKQDESGMPNNRFLAERTGGTYSTLKVQPAELEDSGVYFCASSRNQGQVDEQYFGPGTRLTVT.

The V call is TRBV2, the J call TRBJ1-2; 12 bases align to TRBD1. Germline V gene data show CDR1 as SNHLY and CDR2 as FYNNEI. V lost 3 bases to trimming and J lost 3 bases; unmatched junction nucleotides: 2. The CDR3 totals 15 residues. This CDR3 reads CASSEGQGAYYGYTF. CDR3 nucleotides: TGTGCCAGCAGTGAGGGACAGGGGGCATACTATGGCTACACCTTC.

The chain combines TRBV28 with TRBJ2-1; tentative D call: TRBD2 (5 bases). Germline V CDR1 and CDR2: MDHEN, SYDVKM. V was trimmed by 5 bases and J by 8 bases, leaving 19 bases between them. The CDR3 consists of 15 residues. CDR3 in DNA: TGTGCCAGCAGTCCCCATTCCGCGGGTTTCGATGAGCAGTTCTTC. Its protein product is CASSPHSAGFDEQFF.

V gene TRBV6-5 combines with J gene TRBJ2-6; D gene uncertain. V was pared by 6 bases and J by 0 bases, with 9 bases between. Germline V CDR1 and CDR2: MNHEY, SVGAGI. The CDR3 covers 15 residues. The CDR3 nucleotides read TGTGCCAGCAGACCACAGATCTCTGGGGCCAACGTCCTGACTTTC. Translation gives CASRPQISGANVLTF.

This clone was seen just once. V gene TRBV27 combines with J gene TRBJ2-2; TRBD2 agrees at 15 bases. The germline gives CDR1 MNHEY, CDR2 SMNVEV (reference sequence). V shed 6 bases and J 0 bases; nucleotides not matched to a gene: 5. The CDR3 totals 18 residues. This CDR3 is CASRPGLAGGPNTGELFF. The CDR3 DNA follows: TGTGCCAGCAGACCGGGACTAGCGGGAGGACCGAACACCGGGGAGCTGTTTTTT.

This chain links TRBV19 with TRBJ2-5, with 8 bases lining up with TRBD2. The CDR3 extends over 12 amino acids. Unmatched junction bases numbered 5, after V lost 10 bases and J lost 4 bases. Germline CDR1 and CDR2: LNHDA and SQIVND (reference sequence). The CDR3 nucleotides are TGTGCCACCGGGAGGGCTACAGAGACCCAGTACTTC. It is translated as CATGRATETQYF.

Concerning this clone itself: Other nucleotide sequences in the sample specify the same CDR3. The chain is built from TRBV6-6 and TRBJ2-7; TRBD1 is a possible D gene (6 bases). CDR1 is MNHNY, CDR2 SVGAGI, per germline (reference sequence). The V end lost 0 bases, the J end lost 4 bases, and 7 bases lay between the germline ends. The CDR3 extends over 13 amino acids. The CDR3 region has the DNA TGTGCCAGCAGTTACTCGCAGGGGTACGAGCAGTACTTC. Its protein product is CASSYSQGYEQYF.

This clone was seen only a few times. V and J are TRBV30 and TRBJ1-1; TRBD1 might be the D (6 bases). CDR3 size: 13 residues. Trimming removed 0 bases at V and 2 bases at J, with 7 bases between. Germline V lookup: CDR1 GTSNPN, CDR2 SVGIG (reference sequence). The CDR3 protein is CAWSVGGNTEAFF. The CDR3 DNA is TGTGCCTGGAGTGTAGGGGGAAACACTGAAGCTTTCTTT.

The rearrangement joins TRBV11-2 to TRBJ2-7; D is possibly TRBD2 (6 bases). Trimming removed 4 bases at V and 2 bases at J, with 18 bases between. There are 16 residues in the CDR3. Germline CDR1 is SGHAT and CDR2 is FQNNGV. CDR3 DNA: TGTGCCAGCAGCTCATTGCGAGCGGGTCCGCCCTACGAGCAGTACTTC. It encodes CASSSLRAGPPYEQYF.

The V gene is TRBV4-3, the J gene TRBJ1-4; D unresolved. Germline V gene sequence: CDR1 LGHNA, CDR2 YSLEER. The CDR3 covers 15 residues. The V end lost 1 base, the J end lost 5 bases, and 11 bases lay between the germline ends. Here the CDR3 reads CASSQGGGPNEKLFF. CDR3 coding DNA: TGCGCCAGCAGCCAAGGCGGAGGCCCAAATGAAAAACTGTTTTTT.

This rearrangement joins TRBV5-8 to TRBJ1-2; TRBD1 aligns across 9 bases. CDR1 and CDR2 from the germline V gene are SGHTS and YDEGEE. The CDR3 is 15 residues long. With 4 bases clipped from V and 2 bases from J, the junction kept 6 bases outside the gene matches. The CDR3 loop reads CASSIHRGPNYGYTF. DNA of the CDR3: TGTGCCAGCAGCATCCACAGGGGGCCGAACTATGGCTACACCTTC.

The chain combines TRBV28 with TRBJ1-4, with no clear D. Germline CDR1 and CDR2: MDHEN and SYDVKM. CDR3 length: 14 residues. V was shortened by 5 bases and J by 7 bases, with 14 bases between the two germline ends. The CDR3 DNA reads TGTGCCAGCAGTCCGAGCCCCCCGAGTGAAAAACTGTTTTTT. Translating it yields CASSPSPPSEKLFF.

The chain links TRBV29-1 to TRBJ2-7, with 9 bases identical to TRBD1. CDR1 and CDR2 from the germline V gene are SQVTM and ANQGSEA. The length of the CDR3 is 17 residues. V shed 6 bases, J shed 2 bases, and the junction held 17 bases outside the gene matches. The CDR3 DNA reads TGCAGCGTCCTACAGTCCCGGGACAGGGTTCGGACCTACGAGCAGTACTTC. The encoded protein is CSVLQSRDRVRTYEQYF.